Below, 14 T cell receptor beta chains from the same sample are listed, as sequenced in a study of blood T cell repertoires in COVID-19 (TCRdb year 2020). The receptor library was made with the immunoSEQ multiplex PCR assay. The source is immuneACCESS, and TCRdb retained only in-frame sequences with V and J called. Part of the clones is not carried over; for the studies checked, unresolved V genes explain less than half of this, and the remainder is unexplained. The sample table holds 200,000 to 300,000 clones, of which about 84% were seen once. Of the sample, 5% to 6% falls within the top ten clones. The sample taken for sequencing was peripheral blood. All receptors come from a woman aged 80 or older with COVID-19, enrolled during active disease.

V is TRBV10-1 and J is TRBJ2-5; 10 positions agree with TRBD1. Germline V CDR1 and CDR2: WNHNN, SYGVQD (reference sequence). The CDR3 loop spans 14 amino acids. Trimming took 4 bases from V and 2 from J; bases not matched to a gene: 1. This CDR3 reads CASSGGQGQETQYF. The CDR3 nucleotides are TGCGCCAGCAGTGGGGGACAGGGGCAAGAGACCCAGTACTTC.

CDR3 sequence: CASRATGGGSPLHF. As DNA, the CDR3 is TGTGCCAGCAGAGCGACAGGGGGCGGCTCACCCCTCCACTTT. The chain is built from TRBV27 and TRBJ1-6; 10 positions match TRBD1. This CDR3 spans 14 amino acids. Germline assignment: CDR1 MNHEY and CDR2 SMNVEV (reference sequence). Germline trimming cut 6 bases from V and 10 bases from J; bases unmatched to any gene: 6.

V and J are TRBV5-6 and TRBJ2-5; TRBD2 matches at 13 bases. Germline CDR1 reads SGHDT; CDR2 reads YYEEEE. The V and J ends lost 0 bases and 7 bases, in that order; junction bases with no gene match: 3. The CDR3 runs to 15 residues. CDR3 bases: TGTGCCAGCAGCTTGGTAACTAGCGGGGGGGCGACCCAGTACTTC. This encodes CASSLVTSGGATQYF.

The chain is built from TRBV14 and TRBJ1-1; 9 nucleotides line up with TRBD1. The CDR3 length is 19 residues. Trimming took 4 bases from V and 0 from J; bases not matched to a gene: 15. Germline CDR1 is SGHDN and CDR2 is FVKESK. DNA for the CDR3: TGTGCCAGCAGCCCCGGGACAGGGATCTCGATCCTGGTGAACACTGAAGCTTTCTTT. It yields the protein CASSPGTGISILVNTEAFF.

V and J are TRBV19 and TRBJ2-3; 8 bases line up with TRBD2. The germline gives CDR1 LNHDA, CDR2 SQIVND (reference sequence). This CDR3 has 14 residues. V shed 7 bases, J shed 5 bases, and the junction held 8 bases outside the gene matches. The CDR3 DNA is TGTGCCAGTAACGGGGGGGCACTGGGAGATACGCAGTATTTT. This translates into CASNGGALGDTQYF.

The rearrangement links TRBV9 to TRBJ2-3; TRBD2 matches at 8 bases. This CDR3 has 16 amino acids. V trimming: 0 bases; J trimming: 7 bases; junction bases outside the gene matches: 10. The germline gives CDR1 SGDLS, CDR2 YYNGEE. CDR3 sequence: CASSVVSQRGRNTQYF. CDR3 nucleotide sequence: TGTGCCAGCAGCGTAGTAAGCCAGCGGGGGAGGAATACGCAGTATTTT.

The chain's CDR3 is CASSYSESVKTQYF. In DNA, the CDR3 is TGTGCCAGCAGTTACTCTGAGAGCGTGAAGACCCAGTACTTC. This chain uses TRBV6-5 with TRBJ2-5; D uncertain. Germline CDR1 MNHEY, CDR2 SVGAGI. The CDR3 loop spans 14 amino acids. The V end lost 0 bases, the J end lost 6 bases, and 11 bases lay between the germline ends.

This clone is a singleton in its sample. The chain recombines TRBV11-2 with TRBJ2-2, with TRBD2 as a possible D gene (5 bases). Trimming shortened V by 8 bases and J by 4 bases, and 17 bases separated the two germline ends. Per germline, CDR1 SGHAT and CDR2 FQNNGV. The CDR3 has 15 residues. CDR3 DNA sequence: TGTGCCAGCCCTCGAAGAGGGCCCGGCACCGGGGAGCTGTTTTTT. Encoded protein: CASPRRGPGTGELFF. Filled out from reference TRBV11-2 and TRBJ2-2, the complete variable domain reads EAGVAQSPRYKIIEKRQSVAFWCNPISGHATLYWYQQILGQGPKLLIQFQNNGVVDDSQLPKDRFSAERLKGVDSTLKIQPAKLEDSAVYLCASPRRGPGTGELFFGEGSRLTVL.

The V gene is TRBV3-1 (or the pseudogene TRBV3-2), the J gene TRBJ1-4; 7 bases are shared with TRBD1. The CDR3 runs to 18 residues. Per germline, CDR1 LGHDT and CDR2 YNNKEL (reference sequence). The V segment lost 4 bases and the J segment 0 bases; nucleotides outside the gene matches: 11. The chain's CDR3 is CASSPFVRQGTTNEKLFF. The CDR3 nucleotides read TGTGCCAGCAGCCCCTTCGTCAGACAGGGAACAACTAATGAAAAACTGTTTTTT.

The rearrangement links TRBV5-4 to TRBJ1-2; 9 bases fit TRBD1. The germline V gene encodes CDR1 SGHNT and CDR2 YYREEE (reference sequence). The CDR3 consists of 14 residues. Losses at the gene ends were 4 bases for V and 3 bases for J; bases not matched to a gene: 4. The CDR3 region has the DNA TGTGCCAGCAGCGGACAGGGGTCTCACTATGGCTACACCTTC. Its translation: CASSGQGSHYGYTF.

This sequence joins TRBV10-3 and TRBJ1-1, with D uncertain. CDR1 and CDR2 from the germline V gene are ENHRY and SYGVKD. V shed 7 bases and J shed 1 base, with 13 bases lying between them. This CDR3 is built from 14 residues. In nucleotides, the CDR3 is TGTGCCATCACACAAACGGAGGGGAACACTGAAGCTTTCTTT. It encodes CAITQTEGNTEAFF.

This chain joins TRBV28 and TRBJ1-4; TRBD1 agrees at 8 bases. V shed 5 bases and J 6 bases; nucleotides not matched to a gene: 20. Germline lookup yields CDR1 MDHEN and CDR2 SYDVKM. The CDR3 is made up of 19 amino acids. CDR3 bases: TGTGCCAGCAGTCCGACTCTCTCCGCTACAGGGGGATTATATGAAAAACTGTTTTTT. Residues: CASSPTLSATGGLYEKLFF.

This chain joins TRBV7-9 and TRBJ2-7; 12 positions agree with TRBD2. Germline CDR1 is SEHNR and CDR2 is FQNEAQ (reference sequence). V shed 6 bases and J 2 bases; nucleotides not matched to a gene: 2. This CDR3 has 14 amino acids. The DNA for the CDR3 is TGTGCCAGCAGTCCTAGCGGGGGGGCCTACGAGCAGTACGTC. This translates into CASSPSGGAYEQYV.

The genes are TRBV24-1 and TRBJ1-2; 10 bases line up with TRBD1. Unmatched junction bases numbered 10, after V lost 1 base and J lost 9 bases. The CDR3 totals 16 residues. Germline CDR1 reads KGHDR; CDR2 reads SFDVKD. The CDR3 sequence is CATSDLRPGTGVSYTF. CDR3 sequence (DNA): TGTGCCACCAGTGATTTACGGCCGGGGACAGGGGTAAGCTACACCTTC.